Following are 16 T cell receptor beta chains from one sample sequenced in a study of T-cell memory formation after mild COVID-19. TCRdb re-derived calls from the 5' RACE reads in MiXCR, one entry per CDR3 protein. The sample lists roughly 62,000 distinct CDR3 sequences, 9.3% occurring once. Sequenced: PBMCs or a T cell subset sorted from them (not recorded which). The receptors stem from a man aged 18 to 30 who had mild COVID-19 (a few samples of this study predate the infection). Cell type and time point are not known.

Many counts were recorded for this clonotype. V usage is TRBV20-1 and J usage is TRBJ2-7; D is undetermined. Trimming removed 3 bases at V and 0 bases at J, with 12 bases between. This CDR3 has 14 residues. Germline V gives CDR1 DFQATT, CDR2 SNEGSKA (reference sequence). As DNA, the CDR3 is TGCAGTGCTAGCGGCAGTTTTAGCTCCTACGAGCAGTACGTC. Its protein product is CSASGSFSSYEQYV.

This clonotype was seen only a few times. The chain joins TRBV12-3 or TRBV12-4 to TRBJ2-7; D is ambiguous. With 4 bases removed from V and 3 bases from J, the gap between germline ends came to 4 bases. The CDR3 loop spans 11 amino acids. The CDR3 loop is CASSWYYEQYF. The CDR3 region has the DNA TGTGCCAGCAGTTGGTACTACGAGCAGTACTTC.

This clonotype showed up just a few times. The V call is TRBV6-5, the J call TRBJ1-2; 8 positions match TRBD1. Germline lookup yields CDR1 MNHEY and CDR2 SVGAGI. V gave up 5 bases and J gave up 7 bases; unmatched junction bases: 3. CDR3 length equals 12 residues. CDR3 DNA sequence: TGTGCCAGCAGTACACAGGGGGGTGGCTACACCTTC. It yields the protein CASSTQGGGYTF.

In DNA form, the CDR3 reads TGCAGTGCTACTGGACTAGCCTCCACAGATACGCAGTATTTT. Translation: CSATGLASTDTQYF. This chain connects TRBV20-1 to TRBJ2-3; TRBD2 agrees at 8 bases. CDR3 length: 14 amino acids. Germline V lookup: CDR1 DFQATT, CDR2 SNEGSKA (reference sequence). V trimming: 4 bases; J trimming: 2 bases; junction bases outside the gene matches: 5.

This chain links TRBV6-1 with TRBJ1-5; D unclear. The V gene lost 5 bases and the J gene lost 1 base, with 12 bases spanning the gap. Germline CDR1 reads MNHNS; CDR2 reads SASEGT. This CDR3 spans 15 amino acids. The CDR3 nucleotides read TGTGCCAGCAGTTGGGGTGGCAGAAGCAATCAGCCCCAGCATTTT. As protein: CASSWGGRSNQPQHF.

This clonotype was recorded at least ten times. The rearrangement joins TRBV4-3 to TRBJ2-3; the match to TRBD2 covers 11 bases. Germline-derived CDR1 and CDR2 are LGHNA and YSLEER. V was pared by 1 base and J by 6 bases, with 3 bases of the junction left unmatched. This CDR3 has 15 residues. CDR3 in DNA: TGCGCCAGCAGCCAAGGGGCTAGCGGGGGGGATACGCAGTATTTT. Encoded protein: CASSQGASGGDTQYF.

V is TRBV6-2 or TRBV6-3 and J is TRBJ2-2; TRBD1 matches at 8 bases. Germline trimming cut 2 bases from V and 5 bases from J; bases unmatched to any gene: 7. This CDR3 has 16 amino acids. CDR1 and CDR2 from the germline V gene are MNHEY and SVGEGT. CDR3 coding DNA: TGTGCCAGCAGTTACCGAGGACAGGGTTGGACCGGGGAGCTGTTTTTT. Residues: CASSYRGQGWTGELFF.

This clonotype was counted at least ten times. This chain connects TRBV12-3 or TRBV12-4 to TRBJ2-1; TRBD2 matches 12 bases. This CDR3 has 15 residues. V gave up 5 bases and J gave up 9 bases; unmatched junction bases: 8. CDR3 sequence: CASSLLAGGPREQFF. CDR3 in DNA: TGTGCCAGCAGTCTGCTAGCGGGGGGGCCGCGTGAGCAGTTCTTC.

This clonotype appeared many times. The rearrangement joins TRBV10-3 to TRBJ1-2; no reliable D call. The ends were cut back, 2 bases at V and 0 bases at J, with 4 bases in the middle. The CDR3 consists of 13 residues. Germline V CDR1 and CDR2: ENHRY, SYGVKD. The CDR3 spells CAISEGANYGYTF. Written as DNA, the CDR3 is TGTGCCATCAGTGAGGGGGCTAACTATGGCTACACCTTC.

The sample holds many counts of this clonotype. The chain joins TRBV4-3 to TRBJ1-4; D is unclear. Trimming cost V 4 bases and J 7 bases, with 10 bases left between them. The CDR3 is 13 amino acids. Germline CDR1 LGHNA, CDR2 YSLEER. CDR3 sequence (DNA): TGCGCCAGCAGCCGGCTCGGGCTTGAAAAACTGTTTTTT. Translating it yields CASSRLGLEKLFF.

This clonotype has a handful of counts. The CDR3 spells CSAIFETQYF. The CDR3 coding sequence is TGCAGTGCTATTTTTGAGACCCAGTACTTC. This chain joins TRBV20-1 and TRBJ2-5; D not resolved. Germline CDR1 and CDR2: DFQATT and SNEGSKA (reference sequence). V lost 4 bases and J lost 5, with 5 bases in between. This CDR3 contains 10 residues.

This clonotype was recorded at least ten times. V gene TRBV2 combines with J gene TRBJ2-1, with D possibly TRBD1 on 6 matching bases. Germline V gene sequence: CDR1 SNHLY, CDR2 FYNNEI. The CDR3 is made up of 12 amino acids. V was shortened by 6 bases and J by 9 bases, with 12 bases between the two germline ends. CDR3 bases: TGTGCCAGCAGGGACACAGGGACTGAGCAGTTCTTC. Amino acids: CASRDTGTEQFF.

J is TRBJ2-7 and V is TRBV12-3 or TRBV12-4; TRBD1 matches 7 bases. J lost 2 bases, V lost 5 bases, and 9 bases had no gene match. This CDR3 has 15 amino acids. CDR3 amino acids: CASSGTGTVTYEQYF. Written as DNA, the CDR3 is TGTGCCAGCAGTGGTACCGGGACAGTGACCTACGAGCAGTACTTC.

Only a few counts were recorded for this clonotype. V and J are TRBV5-6 and TRBJ2-3, with D perhaps TRBD1 (5 bases). V lost 6 bases, J lost 6 bases, and 14 bases lay in between. The CDR3 is made up of 13 amino acids. CDR1 and CDR2 from the germline V gene are SGHDT and YYEEEE. CDR3 residues: CASTQGSLDTQYF. The CDR3 nucleotides read TGTGCCAGCACCCAGGGCAGTTTGGATACGCAGTATTTT.

CDR3 protein: CASQEQQAPKNIQYF. The CDR3 region has the DNA TGTGCCAGCCAGGAACAGCAGGCCCCCAAAAACATTCAGTACTTC. This chain links TRBV6-2 or TRBV6-3 with TRBJ2-4, with unresolved D. From germline, CDR1 is MNHEY and CDR2 SVGEGT. The length of the CDR3 is 15 residues. The V end lost 8 bases, the J end lost 2 bases, and 16 bases lay between the germline ends.

This clonotype was counted at least ten times. This chain uses TRBV12-3 or TRBV12-4 with TRBJ2-2, with 8 bases lining up with TRBD2. The CDR3 is made up of 16 amino acids. V lost 4 bases, J lost 4 bases, and 8 bases stayed unmatched. CDR3 protein: CASSSHSGAITGELFF. In nucleotides, the CDR3 is TGTGCCAGCAGTTCCCATAGCGGGGCAATCACCGGGGAGCTGTTTTTT.